The sequence of this T cell receptor (beta chain) was determined in a study of cytomegalovirus exposure and HLA in healthy donors. PCR used 60 Vbeta primers and 13 Jbeta primers. Clones were read by immunoSEQ multiplex PCR, and TCRdb kept only the in-frame ones, dropping some. The data show 76,000 or so clones, roughly two thirds seen once. Germline V gives CDR1 MGHRA, CDR2 YSYEKL. Between the trimmed V and J ends, which lost 2 bases and 4 bases, there was a span of 14 bases. This CDR3 comprises 15 residues. The J gene is TRBJ1-2, the V gene TRBV4-1; D is perhaps TRBD1 (6 bases). Sample: PBMCs. The clonotype comes from a woman in her thirties or forties in good health and CMV-seropositive. This CDR3 is CASSQLQGSSYGYTF. The CDR3 nucleotides are TGCGCCAGCAGCCAATTACAGGGTAGCAGCTATGGCTACACCTTC.